The clone carrying this T cell receptor (beta chain) turned up a few times. The data originate from a study of T-cell reconstitution after alpha-beta-depleted transplantation in children. With V trimmed by 6 bases and J by 0 bases, 21 bases remained unmatched. This CDR3 is 20 amino acids long. Unique molecular identifiers tagged the TCRbeta library. TCRdb reprocessed the PCR reads via MiXCR and lists one record per CDR3 protein. Of 500,000 to 650,000 distinct CDR3 sequences listed, approximately 13% are singletons. This receptor was taken from a male patient younger than 18 who had a stem cell transplant for acute myeloid leukemia, so the T cells may come from the graft donor. Source: PBMCs, mostly from graft donor cells, taken 360 days after TCRalphabeta/CD19-depleted stem cell transplant. V usage is TRBV12-3 or TRBV12-4 and J usage is TRBJ2-3, with 7 bases aligning to TRBD2. CDR3 nucleotides: TGTGCCAGCAGGGGACGACTAAGCGGGGCCCCCTCGCCTAGCACAGATACGCAGTATTTT. Amino acids: CASRGRLSGAPSPSTDTQYF.